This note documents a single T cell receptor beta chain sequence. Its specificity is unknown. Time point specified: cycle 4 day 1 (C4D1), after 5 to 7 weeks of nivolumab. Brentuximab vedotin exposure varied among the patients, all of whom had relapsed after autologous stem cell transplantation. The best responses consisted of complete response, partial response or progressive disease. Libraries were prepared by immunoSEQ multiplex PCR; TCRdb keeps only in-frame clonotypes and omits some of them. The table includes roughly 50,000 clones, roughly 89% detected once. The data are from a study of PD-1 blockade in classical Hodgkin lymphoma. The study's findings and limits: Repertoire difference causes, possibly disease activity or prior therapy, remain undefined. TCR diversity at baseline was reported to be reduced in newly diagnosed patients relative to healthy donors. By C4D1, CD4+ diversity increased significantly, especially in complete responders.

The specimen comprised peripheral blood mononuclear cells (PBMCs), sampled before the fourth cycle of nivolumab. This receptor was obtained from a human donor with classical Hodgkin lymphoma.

CDR3 sequence (DNA): TGTGCCAGCAGCGTACTAGCGGGATACGGAGATACGCAGTATTTT. Protein: CASSVLAGYGDTQYF. The chain couples TRBV9 to TRBJ2-3; 9 nucleotides match TRBD2. The germline gives CDR1 SGDLS, CDR2 YYNGEE. The J segment lost 5 bases and the V segment lost 1 base, leaving 5 bases of the junction unmatched. The CDR3 has 15 amino acids.